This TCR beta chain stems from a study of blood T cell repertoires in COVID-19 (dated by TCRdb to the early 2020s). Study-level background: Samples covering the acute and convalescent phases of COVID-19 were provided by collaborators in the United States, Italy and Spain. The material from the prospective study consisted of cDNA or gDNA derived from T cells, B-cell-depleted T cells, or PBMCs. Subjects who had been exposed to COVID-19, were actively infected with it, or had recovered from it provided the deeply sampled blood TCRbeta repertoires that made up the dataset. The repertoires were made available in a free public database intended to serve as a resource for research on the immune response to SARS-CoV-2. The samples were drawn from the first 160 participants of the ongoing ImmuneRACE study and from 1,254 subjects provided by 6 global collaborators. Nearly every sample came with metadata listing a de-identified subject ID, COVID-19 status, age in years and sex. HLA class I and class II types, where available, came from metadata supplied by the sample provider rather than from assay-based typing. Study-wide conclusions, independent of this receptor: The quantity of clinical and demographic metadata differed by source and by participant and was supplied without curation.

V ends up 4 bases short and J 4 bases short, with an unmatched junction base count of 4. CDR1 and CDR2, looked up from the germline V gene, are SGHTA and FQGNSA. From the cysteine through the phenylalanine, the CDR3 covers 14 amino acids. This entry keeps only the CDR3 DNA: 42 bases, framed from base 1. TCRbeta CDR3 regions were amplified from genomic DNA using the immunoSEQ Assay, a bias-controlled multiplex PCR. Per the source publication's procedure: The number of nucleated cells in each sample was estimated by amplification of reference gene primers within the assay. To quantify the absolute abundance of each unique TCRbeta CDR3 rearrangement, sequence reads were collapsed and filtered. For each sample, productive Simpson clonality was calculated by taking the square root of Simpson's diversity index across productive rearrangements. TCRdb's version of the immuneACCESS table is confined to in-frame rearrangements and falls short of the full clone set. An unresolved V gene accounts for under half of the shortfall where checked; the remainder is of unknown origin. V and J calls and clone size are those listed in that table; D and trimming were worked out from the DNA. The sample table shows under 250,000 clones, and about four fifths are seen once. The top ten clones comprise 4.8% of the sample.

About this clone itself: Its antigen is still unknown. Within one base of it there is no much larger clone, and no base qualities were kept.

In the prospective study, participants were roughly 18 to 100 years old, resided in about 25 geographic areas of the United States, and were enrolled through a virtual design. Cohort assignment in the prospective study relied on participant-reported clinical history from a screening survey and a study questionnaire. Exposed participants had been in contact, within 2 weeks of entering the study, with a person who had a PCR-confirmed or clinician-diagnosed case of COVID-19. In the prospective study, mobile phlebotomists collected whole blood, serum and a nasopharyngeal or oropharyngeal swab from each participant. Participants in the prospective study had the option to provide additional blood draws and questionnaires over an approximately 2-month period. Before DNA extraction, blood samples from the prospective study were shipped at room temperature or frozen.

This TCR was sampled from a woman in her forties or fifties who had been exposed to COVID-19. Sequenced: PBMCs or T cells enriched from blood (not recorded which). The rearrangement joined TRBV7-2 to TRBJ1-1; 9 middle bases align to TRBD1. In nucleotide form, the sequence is TGTGCCAGCAGCTGGAGGACAGGGGCCACTGAAGCTTTCTTT. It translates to CASSWRTGATEAFF.